The clone carrying this T cell receptor (beta chain) has only one observation. The entry originates in a study of blood T cell repertoires in COVID-19. Study overall: From the United States, Italy and Spain came samples of acute and convalescent COVID-19. T cells, B-cell-depleted T cells, or PBMCs provided the cDNA or gDNA that served as material.

CDR1 is SEHNR and CDR2 is FQNEAQ in the germline V gene (reference sequence). V was cut by 4 bases and J by 4 bases, with 10 bases left in between. The CDR3 runs to 13 residues. As processed by the authors: Reference gene primer amplification gave estimated nucleated cell counts. Clones were sequenced by immunoSEQ multiplex PCR, and TCRdb holds only the in-frame ones, with some missing. Clone size and V and J calls were adopted from that table, with D and trimming inferred from the DNA. The table has 130,000 or so clones, about 74% seen once. The source material was peripheral blood. The sequence came from a man aged 45 to 65 with acute or convalescent COVID-19. V gene TRBV7-9 combines with J gene TRBJ1-1; a weak D match, TRBD1 (6 bases). This chain's CDR3 is CASSSQGFTEAFF. CDR3 nucleotides: TGTGCCAGCAGCTCCCAGGGGTTCACTGAAGCTTTCTTT.